The 15 T cell receptor beta chains reported below all come from one sample, sequenced in a study of blood T cell repertoires in COVID-19. TCRdb keeps only in-frame clones here, not all; method: immunoSEQ multiplex PCR. In the table there are tens of thousands of clones, roughly 80% of which are singletons. The sequenced material came from peripheral blood. The origin of the receptors is a woman in her sixties or seventies with acute or convalescent COVID-19.

CDR3 coding DNA: TGTGCCAGCATATCCGGGACAGGATCTTATTCACCCCTCCACTTT. Its protein product is CASISGTGSYSPLHF. J is TRBJ1-6 and V is TRBV6-5; 8 nucleotides match TRBD1. The CDR3 is made up of 15 amino acids. Germline assignment: CDR1 MNHEY and CDR2 SVGAGI. Trimming removed 7 bases from V and 8 bases from J; junction bases left unmatched: 10.

The table lists this clone with a count of one. The chain joins TRBV19 to TRBJ1-5; perhaps TRBD1 as D (5 bases). Trimming took 5 bases from V and 6 from J, leaving 20 bases between them. The length of the CDR3 is 16 residues. Germline values: CDR1 LNHDA, CDR2 SQIVND (reference sequence). The CDR3 loop reads CASSERQLPGRQPQHF. CDR3 DNA: TGTGCCAGTAGTGAACGACAGCTCCCTGGGCGTCAGCCCCAGCATTTT.

This clone has just a few counts. The V gene is TRBV7-6, the J gene TRBJ1-1; TRBD1 is a possible D gene (5 bases). CDR1 is SGHVS and CDR2 is FNYEAQ in the germline V gene. The CDR3 runs to 14 residues. The ends were cut back, 0 bases at V and 1 base at J, with 6 bases in the middle. This chain's CDR3 is CASSLAGGNTEAFF. CDR3 DNA: TGTGCCAGCAGCTTAGCGGGGGGGAACACTGAAGCTTTCTTT.

The rearrangement uses TRBV30 and TRBJ2-7, with D unresolved. Germline V CDR1 and CDR2: GTSNPN, SVGIG (reference sequence). Deletions cut 2 bases from V and 4 bases from J, with 6 bases between. The CDR3 totals 11 residues. CDR3 amino acids: CAWSLQYEQYF. The CDR3 DNA sequence: TGTGCCTGGAGTCTACAGTACGAGCAGTACTTC.

J is TRBJ2-3 and V is TRBV6-1; TRBD2 aligns across 10 bases. Germline-derived CDR1 and CDR2 are MNHNS and SASEGT. The CDR3 is 16 amino acids. V lost 4 bases and J lost 2; bases outside the gene matches: 6. CDR3 in amino acids: CASSGTSGRDTDTQYF. CDR3 in DNA: TGTGCCAGCAGTGGGACAAGCGGGAGGGACACAGATACGCAGTATTTT.

The chain joins TRBV28 to TRBJ2-3; D is perhaps TRBD2 (6 bases). In germline, CDR1 is MDHEN, CDR2 SYDVKM. Trimming removed 11 bases at V and 7 bases at J, with 22 bases between. The CDR3 extends over 14 amino acids. The CDR3 DNA is TGTGCCGCCTCAGGTGGGGGGAGGAGGAATACGCAGTATTTT. Protein sequence: CAASGGGRRNTQYF. The entire variable domain, with the rest obtained from reference TRBV28 and TRBJ2-3, is as follows: DVKVTQSSRYLVKRTGEKVFLECVQDMDHENMFWYRQDPGLGLRLIYFSYDVKMKEKGDIPEGYSVSREKKERFSLILESASTNQTSMYLCAASGGGRRNTQYFGPGTRLTVL.

The genes are TRBV7-9 and TRBJ1-2, with D possibly TRBD1 on 6 matching bases. The length of the CDR3 is 16 residues. The V end lost 3 bases, the J end lost 3 bases, and 17 bases lay between the germline ends. CDR1 SEHNR and CDR2 FQNEAQ come from the germline V gene (reference sequence). In nucleotides, the CDR3 is TGTGCCAGCAGCTTGACCGGGGGGCAGGTCCACTATGGCTACACCTTC. Its protein is CASSLTGGQVHYGYTF.

The chain joins TRBV5-6 to TRBJ2-2, with 8 bases identical to TRBD1. This CDR3 contains 16 residues. The ends lost 5 bases at V and 7 bases at J; junction bases unmatched: 13. Germline V lookup: CDR1 SGHDT, CDR2 YYEEEE. DNA of the CDR3: TGTGCCAGCAGACATTGGACAGGGTCGACAGGCGGGGAGCTGTTTTTT. Translation gives CASRHWTGSTGGELFF.

This rearrangement joins TRBV9 to TRBJ2-5; D not resolved. Germline V gene data show CDR1 as SGDLS and CDR2 as YYNGEE. The ends were cut back, 3 bases at V and 3 bases at J, with 6 bases in the middle. The length of the CDR3 is 12 residues. CDR3 nucleotide sequence: TGTGCCAGCAGCGGACTCGAAGAGACCCAGTACTTC. This sequence encodes CASSGLEETQYF. The complete variable domain, with remaining parts taken from reference TRBV9 and TRBJ2-5, reads DSGVTQTPKHLITATGQRVTLRCSPRSGDLSVYWYQQSLDQGLQFLIQYYNGEERAKGNILERFSAQQFPDLHSELNLSSLELGDSALYFCASSGLEETQYFGPGTRLLVL.

In its sample, this clone was seen a few times. The rearrangement joins TRBV7-3 to TRBJ2-7; 7 bases are a match to TRBD2. V shed 2 bases, J shed 6 bases, and the junction held 7 bases outside the gene matches. Germline values: CDR1 SGHTA, CDR2 FQGTGA. The CDR3 covers 14 residues. Here the CDR3 reads CASSLDGRWVEQYF. CDR3 nucleotide sequence: TGTGCCAGCAGCTTAGACGGGAGGTGGGTCGAGCAGTACTTC.

This clone was detected only a few times. J is TRBJ2-2 and V is TRBV3-1 (or the pseudogene TRBV3-2), with D unresolved. Looked up from germline, CDR1 is LGHDT and CDR2 is YNNKEL (reference sequence). V was pared by 1 base and J by 7 bases, with 10 bases between. The CDR3 length is 14 residues. In DNA, the CDR3 is TGTGCCAGCAGCCAAGGTACAGTGAGCGGGGAGCTGTTTTTT. This gives the protein CASSQGTVSGELFF.

V and J are TRBV7-9 and TRBJ1-2; TRBD1 matches at 8 bases. V shed 4 bases and J 7 bases; nucleotides not matched to a gene: 14. The CDR3 runs 16 residues. CDR1 SEHNR and CDR2 FQNEAQ come from the germline V gene (reference sequence). The CDR3 DNA reads as TGTGCCAGCAGCTCAGGGGGCGCGGGGTCTTTTCTTGGCTACACCTTC. Its protein product is CASSSGGAGSFLGYTF.

This rearrangement joins TRBV3-1 (or the pseudogene TRBV3-2) to TRBJ2-1, with D perhaps matching TRBD2 (7 bases). Germline CDR1 reads LGHDT; CDR2 reads YNNKEL (reference sequence). The CDR3 has 16 residues. V was shortened by 0 bases and J by 4 bases, with 13 bases between the two germline ends. The CDR3 sequence: CASSQEGGGIYNEQFF. In DNA, the CDR3 is TGTGCCAGCAGCCAAGAAGGGGGAGGGATTTACAATGAGCAGTTCTTC.

This clone was seen only a few times. This chain connects TRBV5-6 to TRBJ1-3; 7 positions match TRBD1. Looked up from germline, CDR1 is SGHDT and CDR2 is YYEEEE. CDR3 length equals 15 residues. V lost 4 bases and J lost 0; bases outside the gene matches: 4. The CDR3 loop reads CASSGQESSGNTIYF. CDR3 DNA: TGTGCCAGCAGCGGACAGGAGTCCTCTGGAAACACCATATATTTT.

This chain links TRBV6-5 with TRBJ2-5; TRBD2 might be the D (7 bases). Germline-derived CDR1 and CDR2 are MNHEY and SVGAGI. Deletions cut 5 bases from V and 3 bases from J, with 16 bases between. The CDR3 has 15 amino acids. CDR3 nucleotides: TGTGCCAGCAGTCCGCAACAGGGAGGGGAAGAGACCCAGTACTTC. It specifies CASSPQQGGEETQYF.